This T cell receptor beta chain was identified during a study of T-cell reconstitution after alpha-beta-depleted transplantation in children. Study-level findings and limits: About two months after transplant, alpha-beta T cells reportedly came from several hundred expanded graft clones.

This clonotype was detected only a few times. No antigen is known for it. CDR3 length: 15 amino acids. Trimming stripped 2 bases from V and 0 bases from J, with 11 bases between. CDR1 is MNHEY and CDR2 is SMNVEV in the germline V gene (reference sequence). The library targeted TCRbeta and was prepared with unique molecular identifiers. TCRdb reprocessed the PCR reads via MiXCR and lists one record per CDR3 protein. The data hold approximately 500,000 distinct CDR3 sequences, with roughly a quarter observed a single time. The sequenced sample was PBMCs, obtained before TCRalphabeta/CD19-depleted stem cell transplant. The receptor comes from a boy younger than two with Wiskott-Aldrich syndrome, due to receive a stem cell transplant. The chain couples TRBV27 to TRBJ2-7; D unresolved. Written as DNA, the CDR3 is TGTGCCAGCAGTTTAACGAGTAAGAGCTCCTACGAGCAGTACTTC. Amino acids: CASSLTSKSSYEQYF.